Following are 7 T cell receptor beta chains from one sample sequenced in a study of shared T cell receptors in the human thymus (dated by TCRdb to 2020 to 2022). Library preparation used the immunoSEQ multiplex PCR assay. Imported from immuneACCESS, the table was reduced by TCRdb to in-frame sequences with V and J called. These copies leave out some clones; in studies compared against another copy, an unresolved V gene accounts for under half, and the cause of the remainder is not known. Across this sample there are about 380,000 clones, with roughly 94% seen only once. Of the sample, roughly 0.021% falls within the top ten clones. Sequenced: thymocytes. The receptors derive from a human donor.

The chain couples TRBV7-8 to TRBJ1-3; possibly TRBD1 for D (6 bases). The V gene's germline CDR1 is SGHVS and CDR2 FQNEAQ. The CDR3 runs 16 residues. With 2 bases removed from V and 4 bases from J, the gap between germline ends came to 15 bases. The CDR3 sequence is CASSLTAGTRGNTIYF. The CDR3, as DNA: TGTGCCAGCAGCTTAACTGCCGGGACAAGAGGAAACACCATATATTTT. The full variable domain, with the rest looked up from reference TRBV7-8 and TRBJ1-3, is GAGVSQSPRYKVAKRGQDVALRCDPISGHVSLFWYQQALGQGPEFLTYFQNEAQLDKSGLPSDRFFAERPEGSVSTLKIQRTQQEDSAVYLCASSLTAGTRGNTIYFGEGSWLTVV.

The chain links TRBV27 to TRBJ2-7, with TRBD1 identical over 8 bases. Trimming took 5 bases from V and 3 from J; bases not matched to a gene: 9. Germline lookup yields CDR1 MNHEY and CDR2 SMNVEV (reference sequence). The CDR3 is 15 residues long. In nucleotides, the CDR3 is TGTGCCAGCAGTCGCCCCCGGACAGGGATCTACGAGCAGTACTTC. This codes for CASSRPRTGIYEQYF.

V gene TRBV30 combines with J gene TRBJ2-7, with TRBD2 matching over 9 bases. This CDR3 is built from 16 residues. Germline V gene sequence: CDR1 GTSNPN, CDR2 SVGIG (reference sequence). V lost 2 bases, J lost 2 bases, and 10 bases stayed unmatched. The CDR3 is CAWSYTAGGTTYEQYF. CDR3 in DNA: TGTGCCTGGAGTTATACAGCGGGAGGCACCACCTACGAGCAGTACTTC.

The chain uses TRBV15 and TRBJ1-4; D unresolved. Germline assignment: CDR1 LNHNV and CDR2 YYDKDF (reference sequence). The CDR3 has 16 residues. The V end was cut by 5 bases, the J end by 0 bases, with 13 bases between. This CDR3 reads CATSGGPGATNEKLFF. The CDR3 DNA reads TGTGCCACCAGCGGAGGCCCCGGGGCAACTAATGAAAAACTGTTTTTT.

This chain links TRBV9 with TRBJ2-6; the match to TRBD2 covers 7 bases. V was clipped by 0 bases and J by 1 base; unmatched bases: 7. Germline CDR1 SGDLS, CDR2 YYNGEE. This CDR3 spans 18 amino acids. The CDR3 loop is CASSVEVIGGSGANVLTF. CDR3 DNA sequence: TGTGCCAGCAGCGTAGAAGTCATCGGGGGGTCTGGGGCCAACGTCCTGACTTTC.

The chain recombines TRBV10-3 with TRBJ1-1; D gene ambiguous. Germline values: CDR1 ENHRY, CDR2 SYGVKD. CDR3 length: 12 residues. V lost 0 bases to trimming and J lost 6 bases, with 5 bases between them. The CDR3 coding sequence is TGTGCCATCAGTGAGTCAAGGTCTGAAGCTTTCTTT. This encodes CAISESRSEAFF.

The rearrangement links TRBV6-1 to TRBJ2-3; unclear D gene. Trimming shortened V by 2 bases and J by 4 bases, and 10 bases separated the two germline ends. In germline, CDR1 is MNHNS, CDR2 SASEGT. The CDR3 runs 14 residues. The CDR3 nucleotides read TGTGCCAGCAGTGAAAGGACCCCTCCAGATACGCAGTATTTT. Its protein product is CASSERTPPDTQYF.